This section outlines one T cell receptor (beta chain) sequence together with its context. Its antigen is not identified. The CDR3 is cut off 3 residues early in the read; its end comes from the germline J gene. Germline CDR1 SEHNR, CDR2 FQNEAQ (reference sequence). The CDR3 loop spans 14 amino acids. This record belongs to a study of T cell clonality in common variable immunodeficiency. Findings and limits, study-wide: Reportedly, TCR beta sequences from common variable immunodeficiency showed fewer deletions and N-nucleotide insertions. The cause of increased CVID clonality remains unclear without subpopulation sequencing. Links between repertoire features and CVID complications were heterogeneity-limited.

CVID and control samples used equivalent genomic DNA input. Using immunoSEQ multiplex PCR, the repertoire was profiled, and TCRdb retains in-frame clones only, with some absent. Singletons are absent from the sample, which has under 20,000 clones. The J gene is TRBJ1-1, the V gene TRBV7-9, with unresolved D. Sequenced sample: peripheral blood mononuclear cells. The receptor was derived from a human donor with common variable immunodeficiency. CDR3: CASSLEVGELPAFF. The DNA read from the CDR3 is TGTGCCAGCAGCTTAGAGGTGGGCGAATTACCG.